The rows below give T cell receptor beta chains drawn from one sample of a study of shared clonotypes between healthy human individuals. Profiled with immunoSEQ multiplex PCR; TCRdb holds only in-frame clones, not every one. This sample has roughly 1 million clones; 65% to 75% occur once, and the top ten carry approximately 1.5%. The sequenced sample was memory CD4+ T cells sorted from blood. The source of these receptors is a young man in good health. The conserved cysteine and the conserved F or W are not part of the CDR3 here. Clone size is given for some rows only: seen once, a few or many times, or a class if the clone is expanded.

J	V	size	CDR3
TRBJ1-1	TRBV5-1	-	ASSSPPGQSNTEAF
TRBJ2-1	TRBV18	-	ASSPPTGGGANNEQF
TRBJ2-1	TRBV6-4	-	ASALDGGSVSYNEQF
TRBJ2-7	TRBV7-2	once	ASSSYGSYEQY
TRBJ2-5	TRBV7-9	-	ASSFGIQETQY
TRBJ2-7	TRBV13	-	ASRQTGQSEQY
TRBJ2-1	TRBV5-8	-	ASTSGLYYNEQF
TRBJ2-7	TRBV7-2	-	ASSLAVGVAGEAYEQY
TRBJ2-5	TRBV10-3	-	AISDLAGGQVTQY
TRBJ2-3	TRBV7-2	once	ASSAQRGVTDTQY
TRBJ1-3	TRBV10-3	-	AISQLGGPNTIY
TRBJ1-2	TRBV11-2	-	ASSLRTDTGGYT
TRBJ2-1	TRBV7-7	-	ASSLALAIYNEQF
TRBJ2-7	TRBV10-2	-	ASSERGQGFGEQY
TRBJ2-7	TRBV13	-	ASSLRQGAYEQY
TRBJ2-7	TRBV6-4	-	ASSDRYTDRVRKYYEQY
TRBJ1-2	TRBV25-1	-	ASSVGGRDGYT
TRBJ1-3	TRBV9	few	ASSVSGHGNTIY
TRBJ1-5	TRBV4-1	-	ASSPTVQRSNQPQH
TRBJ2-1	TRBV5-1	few	ASTPGGGKGSNEQF
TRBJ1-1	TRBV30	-	ASISPGRRNTEAF
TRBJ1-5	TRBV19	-	ASSISASQPQH
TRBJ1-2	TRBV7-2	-	ASSFGGTFRGYT
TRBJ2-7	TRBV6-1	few	ASSDWVGVTYEQY
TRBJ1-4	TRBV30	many	AWSRPNEKLF
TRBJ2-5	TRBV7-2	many	ASSLGQGSQETQY
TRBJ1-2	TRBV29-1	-	SVDSYNYGYT
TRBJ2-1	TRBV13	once	ASSTQPADESSYNEQF
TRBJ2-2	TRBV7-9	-	ASSLDRGHDGELF
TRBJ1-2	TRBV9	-	ASSVWTGPLYGYT
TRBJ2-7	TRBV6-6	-	ASSSSGTGFFEQY
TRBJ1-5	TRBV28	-	ASSRKGLIGANQPQH
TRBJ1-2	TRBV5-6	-	ASSLVGGMDYGYT
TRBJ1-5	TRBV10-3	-	AISTTGDTQPQH
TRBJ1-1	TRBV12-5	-	ASGTTGADPAF
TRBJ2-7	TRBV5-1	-	ASSLGTGHYEQY
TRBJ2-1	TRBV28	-	ASSPRSLGRPRAHEQF
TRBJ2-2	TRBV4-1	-	ASSRGQGMAGELF
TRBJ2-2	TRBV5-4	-	ASRLDPTGELF
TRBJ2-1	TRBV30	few	AWSLRDNEQF
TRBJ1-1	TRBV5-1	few	ASSQASQGNEAF
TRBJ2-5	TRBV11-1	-	ASSLHSLKGRETQY
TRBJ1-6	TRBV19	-	ASSPRRTGHNSPLH
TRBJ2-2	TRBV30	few	AWSPTNTGELF
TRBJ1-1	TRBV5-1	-	ASSSATGINTEAF
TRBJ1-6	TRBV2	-	ATAGDSPLH
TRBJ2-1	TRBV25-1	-	ASRAAAGGLF
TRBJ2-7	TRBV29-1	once	SAAEGREQY
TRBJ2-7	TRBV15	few	ATSTGGSLREQY
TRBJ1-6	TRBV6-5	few	ASSYSGGGDSPLH
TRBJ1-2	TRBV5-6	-	ASSLTTRGYT